This T cell receptor beta chain was identified during a study of T cell repertoires in cytomegalovirus infection (dated by TCRdb to about 2019). Background for the entire study: Because public TCR beta signatures pointed to carriage of CMV infection together with the matching HLA type, the HLA type of each donor mattered for the analysis.

The CDR3, cysteine through phenylalanine, is 13 amino acids long. The entry retains the CDR3 DNA only, 39 bases that are in frame from base 1. Taken from the germline V gene, the CDR1 and CDR2 loops are SQVTM and ANQGSEA. The V and J ends are trimmed by 7 bases and 0 bases, leaving 13 bases between them. This clonotype has more than one count but fewer than ten. Its antigen is not yet known. No much larger clone is present one base from it, and per-base qualities are unavailable. The investigation overall reported the following: In both this cohort and an independent roughly 350-donor cohort, the cumulative frequency of public TCR beta family members distinguished carriers of CMV infection plus the relevant HLA type. The ex vivo response was dominated by HLA-C-restricted CMV-specific TCR beta clonotypes, which also provided the single most frequent clonotype in two of eight donors.

Sequenced using an Illumina HiSeq 1500. TCRdb reprocessing: public reads trimmed at Q25 with fastp, clones called with MiXCR, in-frame beta chains kept. Identical CDR3 protein sequences are pooled into one entry, listed with their most common genes and DNA. Recorded for this sample are hundreds of thousands of distinct CDR3 sequences; about a third of them occurred a single time. Of the sample, roughly an eighth falls within the top ten clones. The receptor comes from a human donor in good health (CMV status not recorded). Some clones in this sample may be carry-over from other donors' samples. Recombination joined TRBV29-1 with TRBJ2-7; the D gene is perhaps TRBD1, from 6 matching bases. The sample consisted of PBMCs. This receptor carries the CDR3 CSAEDRNSYEQYF. The bases are TGCAGCGCCGAGGACAGAAACTCCTACGAGCAGTACTTC.